The 24 T cell receptor beta chains reported below all come from one sample, sequenced in a study of control samples from healthy donors and cancer patients. TCRdb's table, derived via immunoSEQ multiplex PCR, lists solely in-frame clones and lacks some. Of under 150,000 clones in the sample, approximately 89% were seen once. Sample: PBMCs. These receptors all come from a man aged 50-59 years with head and neck cancer.

The J gene is TRBJ2-3, the V gene TRBV9; D perhaps matches TRBD2 (6 bases). The germline gives CDR1 SGDLS, CDR2 YYNGEE. CDR3 size: 15 residues. Trimming left V 0 bases short and J 3 bases short, with 11 bases between. The CDR3 DNA reads as TGTGCCAGCAGCGTAGTCGCGCGGGGAACAGATACGCAGTATTTT. It translates to CASSVVARGTDTQYF.

The chain recombines TRBV7-6 with TRBJ2-1; TRBD2 agrees at 7 bases. Trimming took 6 bases from V and 2 from J; bases not matched to a gene: 7. The germline CDR1 and CDR2 sequences are SGHVS and FNYEAQ. This CDR3 is 15 amino acids long. CDR3: CASRALAAPYNEQFF. CDR3 sequence (DNA): TGTGCCAGCAGGGCGCTAGCGGCCCCCTACAATGAGCAGTTCTTC.

The chain links TRBV4-1 to TRBJ2-3; D gene uncertain. CDR1 is MGHRA and CDR2 is YSYEKL in the germline V gene. The CDR3 has 13 amino acids. V lost 0 bases, J lost 3 bases, and 4 bases lay in between. The CDR3 sequence: CASSQEGTDTQYF. The DNA for the CDR3 is TGCGCCAGCAGCCAAGAGGGGACAGATACGCAGTATTTT.

This chain connects TRBV27 to TRBJ2-1; 10 positions match TRBD2. There are 14 residues in the CDR3. V trimming: 5 bases; J trimming: 12 bases; junction bases outside the gene matches: 10. Germline V gene lookup returns CDR1 MNHEY and CDR2 SMNVEV (reference sequence). The CDR3 reads CASSASGGAYGQFF. The CDR3 bases are TGTGCCAGCAGTGCGAGCGGGGGGGCCTACGGGCAGTTCTTC.

The J gene is TRBJ2-2, the V gene TRBV10-3; D may be TRBD2 (7 bases). V was shortened by 7 bases and J by 4 bases, with 13 bases between the two germline ends. The CDR3 length is 14 residues. The V gene's germline CDR1 is ENHRY and CDR2 SYGVKD. The CDR3 bases are TGTGCCATCAAGTGGGCGGGGGCCACCGGGGAGCTGTTTTTT. Protein product: CAIKWAGATGELFF.

This chain connects TRBV7-9 to TRBJ2-1; a weak D match, TRBD2 (7 bases). Germline loops: CDR1 SEHNR, CDR2 FQNEAQ (reference sequence). V dropped 5 bases and J dropped 10 bases, with 21 bases sitting between them. The CDR3 is 15 amino acids. CDR3 DNA: TGTGCCAGCAGCCTCGAGATTTTTCGGGGGGCCGAGCAGTTCTTC. Amino acids: CASSLEIFRGAEQFF. The whole variable domain, filled in from reference TRBV7-9 and TRBJ2-1, reads DTGVSQNPRHKITKRGQNVTFRCDPISEHNRLYWYRQTLGQGPEFLTYFQNEAQLEKSRLLSDRFSAERPKGSFSTLEIQRTEQGDSAMYLCASSLEIFRGAEQFFGPGTRLTVL.

The chain combines TRBV10-1 with TRBJ2-7; 8 bases are shared with TRBD2. The CDR3 totals 16 residues. V gave up 4 bases and J gave up 3 bases; unmatched junction bases: 11. Germline lookup yields CDR1 WNHNN and CDR2 SYGVQD (reference sequence). CDR3 sequence: CASSGRVAGGYYEQYF. The CDR3 nucleotides read TGCGCCAGCAGTGGCCGGGTTGCGGGAGGATACTACGAGCAGTACTTC.

This clone has just one count. The rearrangement joins TRBV5-1 to TRBJ2-5; TRBD1 might be the D (6 bases). This CDR3 contains 14 residues. Trimming took off 2 bases at V and 1 base at J, with 9 bases between the two ends. Per the germline V gene, CDR1 is SGHRS and CDR2 is YFSETQ. CDR3 DNA: TGCGCCAGCAGCTTCCAGGGGCCCCAAGAGACCCAGTACTTC. Amino acid sequence: CASSFQGPQETQYF.

This chain uses TRBV28 with TRBJ1-1, with a weak D call TRBD1 (5 bases). V was cut by 4 bases and J by 8 bases, with 23 bases left in between. The germline gives CDR1 MDHEN, CDR2 SYDVKM. This CDR3 spans 16 amino acids. CDR3 in amino acids: CASSSSYGDGREEAFF. CDR3 DNA sequence: TGTGCCAGCAGTTCATCTTATGGGGACGGCCGGGAAGAAGCTTTCTTT.

This chain's CDR3 is CASSPDSSQETQYF. Here the CDR3 DNA reads TGTGCCAGCAGTCCAGACAGTTCCCAAGAGACCCAGTACTTC. The chain joins TRBV28 to TRBJ2-5, with D possibly TRBD1 on 5 matching bases. Germline assignment: CDR1 MDHEN and CDR2 SYDVKM. Trimming removed 5 bases at V and 1 base at J, with 11 bases between. The CDR3 extends over 14 amino acids.

The CDR3 region is CASSIATYYEQYF. CDR3 DNA: TGTGCCAGCAGCATAGCTACCTACTACGAGCAGTACTTC. The chain couples TRBV28 to TRBJ2-7; D uncertain. Germline-derived CDR1 and CDR2 are MDHEN and SYDVKM. V lost 6 bases and J lost 3, with 12 bases in between. The CDR3 sequence is 13 residues long. The full variable domain, in which reference TRBV28 and TRBJ2-7 provide the parts outside the CDR3, is DVKVTQSSRYLVKRTGEKVFLECVQDMDHENMFWYRQDPGLGLRLIYFSYDVKMKEKGDIPEGYSVSREKKERFSLILESASTNQTSMYLCASSIATYYEQYFGPGTRLTVT.

V is TRBV9 and J is TRBJ1-2, with 9 bases aligning to TRBD1. The CDR3 is made up of 17 amino acids. Germline-derived CDR1 and CDR2 are SGDLS and YYNGEE. Trimming took 3 bases from V and 6 from J; bases not matched to a gene: 15. The CDR3 protein is CASSALHRAGTGNGYTF. CDR3 coding DNA: TGTGCCAGCAGCGCACTCCACCGTGCCGGGACAGGGAATGGCTACACCTTC. Using reference TRBV9 and TRBJ1-2 for the parts outside the CDR3, the full variable domain is DSGVTQTPKHLITATGQRVTLRCSPRSGDLSVYWYQQSLDQGLQFLIQYYNGEERAKGNILERFSAQQFPDLHSELNLSSLELGDSALYFCASSALHRAGTGNGYTFGSGTRLTVV.

In this sample, this clone turned up once. V usage is TRBV7-6 and J usage is TRBJ2-2; D gene unclear. V was cut by 5 bases and J by 0 bases, with 10 bases left in between. This CDR3 has 15 residues. The germline V gene has CDR1 SGHVS and CDR2 FNYEAQ. CDR3 DNA: TGTGCCAGCAGCCTTTGGCTAACGAACACCGGGGAGCTGTTTTTT. Encoded protein: CASSLWLTNTGELFF.

J is TRBJ2-7 and V is TRBV30; no clear D. The V gene lost 0 bases and the J gene lost 2 bases, with 26 bases spanning the gap. This CDR3 has 19 residues. Looked up from germline, CDR1 is GTSNPN and CDR2 is SVGIG (reference sequence). DNA for the CDR3: TGTGCCTGGAGTGTTATGGGCAGGTTGTCTCAGAGTATTCCCTACGAGCAGTACTTC. This translates into CAWSVMGRLSQSIPYEQYF.

The genes are TRBV5-5 and TRBJ2-6, with D possibly being TRBD2 (6 bases). This CDR3 comprises 16 residues. Trimming took off 5 bases at V and 0 bases at J, with 12 bases between the two ends. The germline V gene has CDR1 SGHKS and CDR2 YYEKEE (reference sequence). The CDR3 DNA reads TGTGCCAGCAGACCCCACGGGGGCTCTGGGGCCAACGTCCTGACTTTC. This translates into CASRPHGGSGANVLTF.

The V call is TRBV5-1, the J call TRBJ2-7; 7 positions match TRBD1. Losses at the gene ends were 3 bases for V and 0 bases for J; bases not matched to a gene: 3. The germline V gene encodes CDR1 SGHRS and CDR2 YFSETQ. The CDR3 is 14 residues long. The chain's CDR3 is CASSWDSYSYEQYF. CDR3 coding DNA: TGCGCCAGCAGCTGGGACAGCTACTCCTACGAGCAGTACTTC.

The chain employs TRBV19 and TRBJ2-1, with 8 bases lining up with TRBD2. This CDR3 comprises 15 residues. In germline, CDR1 is LNHDA, CDR2 SQIVND (reference sequence). With V trimmed by 7 bases and J by 5 bases, 10 bases remained unmatched. This chain's CDR3 is CASTPGGGFHNEQFF. CDR3 in DNA: TGTGCCAGTACTCCCGGGGGGGGATTTCACAATGAGCAGTTCTTC.

CDR3 loop: CASKGGTFLLESNYGYTF. The CDR3 region has the DNA TGTGCCAGCAAGGGGGGCACGTTCTTGTTGGAGTCTAACTATGGCTACACCTTC. V and J are TRBV27 and TRBJ1-2, with D tentatively TRBD1 (6 bases). Trimming took 7 bases from V and 0 from J, leaving 24 bases between them. Germline CDR1 reads MNHEY; CDR2 reads SMNVEV (reference sequence). The CDR3 sequence is 18 residues long.

The J gene is TRBJ2-1, the V gene TRBV5-4, with no clear D. V lost 4 bases and J 0 bases, leaving 8 bases between the germline ends. The CDR3 length is 14 residues. Germline V CDR1 and CDR2: SGHNT, YYREEE (reference sequence). As DNA, the CDR3 is TGTGCCAGCAGCGTTAGTCCCTCCTACAATGAGCAGTTCTTC. Residues: CASSVSPSYNEQFF.

The rearrangement joins TRBV3-1 (or the pseudogene TRBV3-2) to TRBJ2-2, with 8 bases identical to TRBD1. J gave up 5 bases and V 1 base, and 3 bases lay outside the gene matches. CDR1 and CDR2 (germline): LGHDT, YNNKEL (reference sequence). The CDR3 has 15 amino acids. CDR3 protein: CASSQGTGYTGELFF. In DNA form, the CDR3 reads TGTGCCAGCAGCCAAGGGACAGGGTATACCGGGGAGCTGTTTTTT.

The chain couples TRBV3-1 (or the pseudogene TRBV3-2) to TRBJ2-1; 10 positions match TRBD2. This CDR3 is 16 amino acids long. Trimming cost V 0 bases and J 6 bases; bases outside gene matches: 5. Germline-derived CDR1 and CDR2 are LGHDT and YNNKEL (reference sequence). CDR3 sequence: CASSQEKTSGSNEQFF. In DNA, the CDR3 is TGTGCCAGCAGCCAAGAAAAGACTAGCGGGTCCAATGAGCAGTTCTTC.

The J gene is TRBJ2-3, the V gene TRBV5-4, with 11 bases lining up with TRBD2. Germline CDR1 SGHNT, CDR2 YYREEE (reference sequence). V dropped 4 bases and J dropped 4; count of bases not matched to a gene: 11. This CDR3 spans 17 amino acids. The CDR3 region has the DNA TGTGCCAGCAGCAAAAGGGTTACTAGCGGGAGTTCAGATACGCAGTATTTT. Translated: CASSKRVTSGSSDTQYF.

As DNA, the CDR3 is TGTGCCAGCAGCTTCTCAACAGGGGAAGGGGAGACCCAGTACTTC. Protein: CASSFSTGEGETQYF. V is TRBV5-5 and J is TRBJ2-5; TRBD1 agrees at 7 bases. CDR1 SGHKS and CDR2 YYEKEE come from the germline V gene (reference sequence). The CDR3 sequence is 15 residues long. J was trimmed by 5 bases and V by 2 bases; bases with no gene match: 9.

The gene calls are TRBV7-9 and TRBJ1-4, with TRBD1 matching over 8 bases. After removal of 5 bases from V and 8 bases from J, the junction contained 7 bases not matched to a gene. CDR3 length: 14 residues. CDR1 and CDR2 (germline): SEHNR, FQNEAQ (reference sequence). CDR3 sequence reads: CASSLLDREEKLFF. The CDR3 DNA reads as TGTGCCAGCAGCCTCCTGGACAGGGAAGAAAAACTGTTTTTT.